The 29 T cell receptor beta chains given below trace back to one sample, sequenced in a study of CD8 T cells in Susac syndrome. Random hexamers primed reverse transcription of about 0.5 to 1 ug RNA. TCRdb recomputed calls from the immunoSEQ multiplex PCR reads with MiXCR, one row per CDR3 protein. Of about 140,000 distinct CDR3 sequences in the sample, 85% to 95% were seen once. The specimen was CD8+ T cells from PBMCs. The origin of the receptors is a human donor with Susac syndrome.

CDR3 DNA: TGTGCCAGCAGCTTGGGCCTAAGCCTCTACGAGCAGTACTTC. Its translation is CASSLGLSLYEQYF. The chain has TRBV5-8 and TRBJ2-7; D unclear. Germline CDR1 and CDR2: SGHTS and YDEGEE. The CDR3 sequence is 14 residues long. Trimming shortened V by 0 bases and J by 3 bases, and 10 bases separated the two germline ends.

This chain uses TRBV6-5 with TRBJ2-7; 8 positions agree with TRBD1. The junction had 5 bases not matched to a gene; V was cut back by 5 bases and J by 2 bases. The CDR3 is made up of 14 amino acids. CDR1 is MNHEY and CDR2 is SVGAGI in the germline V gene. The CDR3 nucleotides are TGTGCCAGCAGTCCGGACAGGGCACCCTACGAGCAGTACTTC. This translates into CASSPDRAPYEQYF.

The chain has TRBV20-1 and TRBJ2-7, with unresolved D. The germline V gene encodes CDR1 DFQATT and CDR2 SNEGSKA (reference sequence). The CDR3 consists of 13 residues. Between the trimmed V and J ends, which lost 0 bases and 6 bases, there was a span of 12 bases. CDR3 bases: TGCAGTGCTAGAGATCGACGAAACGGCGAGCAGTACTTC. Translation: CSARDRRNGEQYF.

The genes are TRBV9 and TRBJ2-1; perhaps D is TRBD1 or TRBD2 (6 bases each). The CDR3 loop spans 14 amino acids. V was trimmed by 0 bases and J by 6 bases, leaving 10 bases between them. CDR1 is SGDLS, CDR2 YYNGEE, per germline. The CDR3 region has the DNA TGTGCCAGCAGCGTAGACGGAGGGGGCAATGAGCAGTTCTTC. Translating it yields CASSVDGGGNEQFF.

The rearrangement uses TRBV29-1 and TRBJ2-1; D gene unclear. The V end lost 2 bases, the J end lost 7 bases, and 9 bases lay between the germline ends. Germline V gives CDR1 SQVTM, CDR2 ANQGSEA. The CDR3 is 12 residues long. CDR3 protein: CSVERSKNEQFF. CDR3 nucleotide sequence: TGCAGCGTTGAAAGGAGCAAAAATGAGCAGTTCTTC.

The chain employs TRBV5-6 and TRBJ2-7; the D gene is possibly TRBD1 (5 bases). V was shortened by 4 bases and J by 3 bases, with 14 bases between the two germline ends. The germline gives CDR1 SGHDT, CDR2 YYEEEE. CDR3 size: 14 residues. The CDR3 region has the DNA TGTGCCAGCAGCGCCCGGACAATGGGCTACGAGCAGTACTTC. It codes for CASSARTMGYEQYF.

V and J are TRBV30 and TRBJ2-7; 10 nucleotides match TRBD2. J gave up 2 bases and V 5 bases, and 15 bases lay outside the gene matches. CDR1 and CDR2 (germline): GTSNPN, SVGIG (reference sequence). CDR3 length: 17 residues. The CDR3 is CAWSGTSETLYAYEQYF. DNA of the CDR3: TGTGCCTGGTCCGGGACTAGCGAGACCCTTTATGCCTACGAGCAGTACTTC.

V and J are TRBV12-3 or TRBV12-4 and TRBJ1-1, with D possibly TRBD1 on 5 matching bases. CDR3 size: 16 residues. V gave up 3 bases and J gave up 3 bases, with 17 bases separating them. CDR3 DNA sequence: TGTGCCAGCAGTTTGGTCCCACGGGGGAGGGACACTGAAGCTTTCTTT. Protein: CASSLVPRGRDTEAFF.

The chain joins TRBV27 to TRBJ2-5; D perhaps matches TRBD2 (5 bases). The CDR3 has 13 residues. Germline loops: CDR1 MNHEY, CDR2 SMNVEV (reference sequence). Trimming shortened V by 2 bases and J by 5 bases, and 9 bases separated the two germline ends. CDR3 sequence reads: CASSLLASETQYF. The CDR3, as DNA: TGTGCCAGCAGTTTACTAGCTTCGGAGACCCAGTACTTC.

This rearrangement joins TRBV29-1 to TRBJ1-1; unclear D gene. Per germline, CDR1 SQVTM and CDR2 ANQGSEA. V lost 6 bases and J lost 0, with 8 bases in between. The CDR3 loop spans 12 amino acids. The CDR3 loop reads CSVGRLNTEAFF. The CDR3 DNA reads TGCAGCGTCGGACGGTTGAACACTGAAGCTTTCTTT. Looking up the rest from reference TRBV29-1 and TRBJ1-1 gives the full variable domain: SAVISQKPSRDICQRGTSLTIQCQVDSQVTMMFWYRQQPGQSLTLIATANQGSEATYESGFVIDKFPISRPNLTFSTLTVSNMSPEDSSIYLCSVGRLNTEAFFGQGTRLTVV.

The genes are TRBV28 and TRBJ2-5, with 13 bases aligning to TRBD2. With V trimmed by 7 bases and J by 8 bases, 7 bases remained unmatched. This CDR3 spans 14 amino acids. Germline V gene sequence: CDR1 MDHEN, CDR2 SYDVKM. CDR3 DNA: TGTGCCAGCACCGGAGGACTAGCGGGAGAAACCCAGTACTTC. This codes for CASTGGLAGETQYF.

V gene TRBV27 combines with J gene TRBJ1-2; D ambiguous. This CDR3 region has 16 residues. Trimming removed 0 bases at V and 8 bases at J, with 19 bases between. Germline V gene data show CDR1 as MNHEY and CDR2 as SMNVEV (reference sequence). The DNA for the CDR3 is TGTGCCAGCAGTTTATCTATGATAGTATCACCGGGAGGCTACACCTTC. This sequence encodes CASSLSMIVSPGGYTF.

The count of this clonotype is one. The chain links TRBV12-3 or TRBV12-4 to TRBJ2-5; tentatively, D is TRBD1 (5 bases). Deletions cut 5 bases from V and 2 bases from J, with 9 bases between. This CDR3 has 13 residues. CDR3 amino acids: CASSPAGQETQYF. The CDR3 DNA reads TGTGCCAGCAGTCCCGCAGGGCAAGAGACCCAGTACTTC.

This chain connects TRBV29-1 to TRBJ1-2; 8 bases are shared with TRBD1. The CDR3 runs 13 residues. Germline V gene data show CDR1 as SQVTM and CDR2 as ANQGSEA. The trim removed 7 bases at V and 3 bases at J, leaving 7 bases unmatched. The CDR3, as DNA: TGCAGCGCCGCGACAGGGGATGACTATGGCTACACCTTC. This encodes CSAATGDDYGYTF. Full variable domain (rest looked up from reference TRBV29-1 and TRBJ1-2): SAVISQKPSRDICQRGTSLTIQCQVDSQVTMMFWYRQQPGQSLTLIATANQGSEATYESGFVIDKFPISRPNLTFSTLTVSNMSPEDSSIYLCSAATGDDYGYTFGSGTRLTVV.

V usage is TRBV12-3 or TRBV12-4 and J usage is TRBJ1-3, with D tentatively TRBD1 (6 bases). The CDR3 consists of 15 residues. V gave up 5 bases and J gave up 4 bases, with 15 bases separating them. As DNA, the CDR3 is TGTGCCAGCAGTACCCTGTTACAGGGAGGAAACACCATATATTTT. Protein sequence: CASSTLLQGGNTIYF.

This rearrangement joins TRBV12-3 or TRBV12-4 to TRBJ2-7, with D tentatively TRBD2 (5 bases). Trimming pared 1 base from V and 3 bases from J, leaving 10 bases between. This CDR3 comprises 14 residues. CDR3 coding DNA: TGTGCCAGCAGTTTAGTCCCGGGATACTACGAGCAGTACTTC. Its translation: CASSLVPGYYEQYF.

The rearrangement uses TRBV5-8 and TRBJ1-5, with D maybe TRBD1 (6 bases). V was pared by 10 bases and J by 5 bases, with 19 bases between. The CDR3 runs 14 residues. Germline CDR1 and CDR2: SGHTS and YDEGEE. The CDR3 sequence: CAGTSGASDQPQHF. The CDR3 region has the DNA TGTGCCGGTACTTCGGGGGCTTCTGATCAGCCCCAGCATTTT.

This chain connects TRBV27 to TRBJ2-7; weak D call: TRBD2 (6 bases). CDR3 length: 12 residues. Germline V gene lookup returns CDR1 MNHEY and CDR2 SMNVEV (reference sequence). V lost 6 bases, J lost 6 bases, and 12 bases lay in between. The CDR3 DNA reads as TGTGCCAGCAGCCTGGGACTTTCCGAGCAGTACTTC. Protein product: CASSLGLSEQYF.

The chain couples TRBV13 to TRBJ2-3, with D maybe TRBD2 (6 bases). CDR3 length: 15 amino acids. Trimming removed 4 bases at V and 4 bases at J, with 15 bases between. CDR1 and CDR2 from the germline V gene are PRHDT and FYEKMQ (reference sequence). The CDR3 is CASSSSAGPSDTQYF. DNA of the CDR3: TGTGCCAGCAGCTCTTCCGCGGGACCCTCAGATACGCAGTATTTT.

This chain joins TRBV6-5 and TRBJ2-5, with D hard to call. Trimming shortened V by 2 bases and J by 5 bases, and 6 bases separated the two germline ends. Germline lookup yields CDR1 MNHEY and CDR2 SVGAGI. The CDR3 is 12 residues long. CDR3 sequence: CASSYNRETQYF. CDR3 coding DNA: TGTGCCAGCAGTTACAATCGTGAGACCCAGTACTTC.

V and J are TRBV4-1 and TRBJ1-1; D unresolved. Germline-derived CDR1 and CDR2 are MGHRA and YSYEKL. The CDR3 is 15 amino acids. Trimming left V 2 bases short and J 3 bases short, with 13 bases between. The DNA of the CDR3 is TGCGCCAGCAGCCAAACAGACTGGGCTTACACTGAAGCTTTCTTT. Residues: CASSQTDWAYTEAFF.

The J gene is TRBJ1-2, the V gene TRBV16, with D tentatively TRBD1 (6 bases). The CDR3 totals 15 residues. Germline CDR1 is KGHSY and CDR2 is FQNENV. V was trimmed by 0 bases and J by 4 bases, leaving 12 bases between them. The CDR3 here is CASSQSTGESYGYTF. CDR3 bases: TGTGCCAGCAGCCAATCGACAGGCGAAAGCTATGGCTACACCTTC.

The chain is built from TRBV18 and TRBJ2-2; D call uncertain. Germline CDR1 KGHSH, CDR2 LQKENI. The CDR3 runs to 17 residues. V gave up 2 bases and J gave up 2 bases, with 15 bases separating them. The CDR3 loop reads CASSPGRSLINTGELFF. CDR3 nucleotide sequence: TGTGCCAGCTCACCAGGTCGATCGCTAATAAACACCGGGGAGCTGTTTTTT.

A single count supports this clonotype. V is TRBV28 and J is TRBJ1-5; TRBD1 might be the D (5 bases). Trimming stripped 5 bases from V and 0 bases from J, with 17 bases between. The CDR3 consists of 17 residues. Germline CDR1 and CDR2: MDHEN and SYDVKM. The CDR3 region is CASSPQEFLYSNQPQHF. The CDR3 DNA reads as TGTGCCAGCAGTCCACAGGAGTTTTTATATAGCAATCAGCCCCAGCATTTT.

The gene calls are TRBV9 and TRBJ1-1; D might be TRBD1 (6 bases). V was trimmed by 0 bases and J by 4 bases, leaving 13 bases between them. The germline V gene encodes CDR1 SGDLS and CDR2 YYNGEE. There are 15 residues in the CDR3. CDR3 loop: CASSVDGGAGTEAFF. The DNA for the CDR3 is TGTGCCAGCAGCGTAGATGGGGGGGCGGGCACTGAAGCTTTCTTT.

The table lists this clonotype with a count of one. The chain is built from TRBV30 and TRBJ1-3; D is unresolved. There are 10 residues in the CDR3. The germline gives CDR1 GTSNPN, CDR2 SVGIG (reference sequence). Trimming removed 6 bases from V and 3 bases from J, with 3 bases in between. CDR3 sequence reads: CACGGNTIYF. CDR3 DNA: TGTGCCTGCGGTGGAAACACCATATATTTT.

The gene calls are TRBV5-1 and TRBJ2-7; perhaps TRBD1 as D (5 bases). V shed 0 bases and J shed 5 bases, with 15 bases lying between them. From germline, CDR1 is SGHRS and CDR2 YFSETQ. The CDR3 totals 15 residues. CDR3 sequence: CASSLAGLRSDEQYF. The DNA for the CDR3 is TGCGCCAGCAGCTTGGCAGGGTTGAGGTCTGACGAGCAGTACTTC.

The chain has TRBV9 and TRBJ2-7; D is possibly TRBD2 (6 bases). This CDR3 spans 14 amino acids. V dropped 0 bases and J dropped 6 bases, with 13 bases sitting between them. CDR1 SGDLS and CDR2 YYNGEE come from the germline V gene. The CDR3 region is CASSVDLGGPEQYF. CDR3 nucleotide sequence: TGTGCCAGCAGCGTAGACTTGGGAGGCCCCGAGCAGTACTTC.

The chain links TRBV6-5 to TRBJ1-2; 9 bases match TRBD1. V was pared by 6 bases and J by 1 base, with 3 bases of the junction left unmatched. This CDR3 has 14 residues. Germline CDR1 is MNHEY and CDR2 is SVGAGI. This CDR3 reads CASRTTGGNYGYTF. In DNA form, the CDR3 reads TGTGCCAGCAGGACGACAGGGGGTAACTATGGCTACACCTTC.